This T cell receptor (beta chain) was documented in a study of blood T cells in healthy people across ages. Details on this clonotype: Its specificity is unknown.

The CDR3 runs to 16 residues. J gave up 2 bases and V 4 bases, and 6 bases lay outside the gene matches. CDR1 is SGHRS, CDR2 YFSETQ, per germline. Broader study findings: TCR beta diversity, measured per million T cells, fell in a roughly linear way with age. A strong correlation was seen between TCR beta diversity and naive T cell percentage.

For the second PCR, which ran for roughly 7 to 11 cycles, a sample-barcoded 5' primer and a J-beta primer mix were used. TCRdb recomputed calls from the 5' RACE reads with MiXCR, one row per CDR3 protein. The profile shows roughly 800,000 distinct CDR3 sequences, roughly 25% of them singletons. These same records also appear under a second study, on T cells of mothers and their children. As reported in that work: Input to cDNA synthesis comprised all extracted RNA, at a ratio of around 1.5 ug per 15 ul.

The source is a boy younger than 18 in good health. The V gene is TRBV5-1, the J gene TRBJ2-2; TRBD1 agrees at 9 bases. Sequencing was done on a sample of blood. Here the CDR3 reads CASSGKTGGNTGELFF. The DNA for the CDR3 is TGCGCCAGCAGCGGGAAGACAGGGGGAAACACCGGGGAGCTGTTTTTT.